Listed here is a single T cell receptor (beta chain). V dropped 6 bases and J dropped 3; count of bases not matched to a gene: 5. The CDR3 consists of 13 residues. Looked up from germline, CDR1 is MNHEY and CDR2 is SVGAGI. The entry originates in a study of blood T cell repertoires in COVID-19. Looking at the study overall: The United States, Italy and Spain supplied acute and convalescent COVID-19 samples. In each case, the material was cDNA or gDNA derived from T cells, B-cell-depleted T cells, or PBMCs.

Per the original data handling: By means of reference gene primer amplification, nucleated cell counts were estimated. Some clones are missing from TCRdb's copy, which holds only in-frame ones; the method was immunoSEQ multiplex PCR. V and J calls and clone size are copied from that table; D and trimming were computed from the DNA. The table has a few hundred thousand clones, over 75% seen once; the top ten hold roughly 7.8%. The V gene is TRBV6-5, the J gene TRBJ2-7, with 7 bases that match TRBD2. The origin of this receptor is a human donor in a cohort sampled during active COVID-19. The sequenced material came from peripheral blood. Here the CDR3 reads CASRREGLYEQYF. The CDR3 bases are TGTGCCAGCAGGAGGGAGGGGCTCTACGAGCAGTACTTC.